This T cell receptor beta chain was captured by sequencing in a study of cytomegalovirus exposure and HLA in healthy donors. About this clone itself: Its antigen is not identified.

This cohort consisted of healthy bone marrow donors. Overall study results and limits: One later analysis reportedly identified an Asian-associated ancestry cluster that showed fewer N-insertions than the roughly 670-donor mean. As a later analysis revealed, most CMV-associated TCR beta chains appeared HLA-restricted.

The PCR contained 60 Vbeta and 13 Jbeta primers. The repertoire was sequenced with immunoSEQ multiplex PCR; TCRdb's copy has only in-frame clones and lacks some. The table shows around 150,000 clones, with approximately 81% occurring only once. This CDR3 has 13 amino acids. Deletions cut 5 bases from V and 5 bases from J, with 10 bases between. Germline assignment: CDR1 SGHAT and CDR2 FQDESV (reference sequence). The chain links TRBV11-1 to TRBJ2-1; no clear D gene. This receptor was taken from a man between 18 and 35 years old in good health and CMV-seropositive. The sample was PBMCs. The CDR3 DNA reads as TGTGCCAGCAGCGAGGCGTTCGACAATGAGCAGTTCTTC. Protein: CASSEAFDNEQFF.